This is a list of T cell receptor beta chains from one sample in a study of T cell repertoires in cytomegalovirus infection. TCRdb re-called the reads through MiXCR, storing one row per CDR3 protein. The sample lists approximately 73,000 distinct CDR3 sequences, approximately 39% occurring once. These receptors have no identified antigens. Material: CD8+ T cells from cultured PBMCs, obtained from culture after CMV antigen stimulation. The receptors here all came from a human donor in good health (CMV status not recorded). Some clones in this sample may be carry-over from other donors' samples. Both conserved end residues are part of each CDR3. The D gene is left open where the match is weak. Clone size is stated in some rows and not others, as once, few, many or a class when expanded.

V gene	D gene	J gene	clone size	CDR3 protein	CDR3 DNA
TRBV6-2/TRBV6-3	TRBD1	TRBJ1-4	-	CATNPEGANEKLFF	TGTGCCACCAACCCGGAGGGGGCGAATGAAAAACTGTTTTTT
TRBV28	TRBD2	TRBJ2-3	few	CASSERGRYTDTQYF	TGTGCCAGTTCGGAGCGGGGGCGTTATACAGATACGCAGTATTTT
TRBV6-5	-	TRBJ2-2	-	CASSYGREHGELFF	TGTGCCAGCAGTTACGGCAGGGAACACGGGGAGCTGTTTTTT
TRBV7-2	TRBD1	TRBJ2-1	-	CASSLAGTGKQFF	TGTGCCAGCAGCTTAGCGGGGACAGGGAAGCAGTTCTTC
TRBV7-8	-	TRBJ2-1	-	CASSPPGTSYNEQFF	TGTGCCAGCAGCCCCCCCGGGACCTCCTACAATGAGCAGTTCTTC
TRBV10-3	-	TRBJ2-3	few	CAISGTSSTDTQYF	TGTGCCATCAGTGGGACCTCTAGCACAGATACGCAGTATTTT
TRBV2	TRBD2	TRBJ2-1	-	CASSFSGGGNEQFF	TGTGCCAGCAGTTTTAGCGGGGGGGGTAATGAGCAGTTCTTC
TRBV7-6	-	TRBJ2-7	-	CASSPGVNDEEQYF	TGTGCCAGCAGCCCCGGGGTCAACGATGAGGAGCAGTACTTC
TRBV6-6	-	TRBJ2-7	-	CASSYSDSGHYEQYF	TGTGCCAGCAGTTACTCGGACAGTGGACACTACGAGCAGTACTTC
TRBV7-2	-	TRBJ1-2	few	CASSLLQNSYGYTF	TGTGCCAGCAGCTTACTCCAGAACTCCTATGGCTACACCTTC
TRBV20-1	-	TRBJ2-1	-	CSARLGGRSSYNEQFF	TGCAGTGCTAGACTGGGTGGGAGGAGCTCCTACAATGAGCAGTTCTTC
TRBV28	TRBD1	TRBJ2-2	few	CASTRVGQGYTGELFF	TGTGCCAGCACCCGAGTGGGACAGGGCTACACCGGGGAGCTGTTTTTT
TRBV12-3/TRBV12-4	-	TRBJ1-3	-	CASSQGMGGNTIYF	TGTGCCAGCAGCCAAGGGATGGGAGGAAACACCATATATTTT
TRBV7-6	-	TRBJ1-5	-	CASSLSGGQPQHF	TGTGCCAGCAGCCTTTCCGGGGGGCAGCCCCAGCATTTT
TRBV24-1	-	TRBJ2-5	-	CATSDSSQETQYF	TGTGCCACCAGTGACAGCTCCCAAGAGACCCAGTACTTC
TRBV12-3/TRBV12-4	-	TRBJ2-2	few	CASSSQTAVDTGELFF	TGTGCCAGCAGTTCCCAGACAGCAGTCGACACCGGGGAGCTGTTTTTT
TRBV6-2/TRBV6-3	-	TRBJ1-1	-	CASIRAREGTEAFF	TGTGCCAGCATTAGAGCGCGGGAGGGCACTGAAGCTTTCTTT
TRBV7-8	-	TRBJ1-2	-	CASSGAPNGGNYGYTF	TGTGCCAGCAGTGGGGCCCCTAATGGGGGCAACTATGGCTACACCTTC
TRBV27	TRBD1	TRBJ1-6	-	CASSLHRGTSYNSPLHF	TGTGCCAGCAGTTTACACAGGGGGACATCCTATAATTCACCCCTCCACTTT
TRBV5-6	-	TRBJ2-5	-	CASSLAGTGQETQYF	TGTGCCAGCAGCTTGGCCGGGACTGGCCAAGAGACCCAGTACTTC
TRBV5-1	-	TRBJ2-6	-	CASSLFFGGTGANVLTF	TGCGCCAGCAGCTTGTTTTTTGGGGGAACTGGGGCCAACGTCCTGACTTTC
TRBV6-2/TRBV6-3	-	TRBJ2-1	-	CASSERGGTYNEQFF	TGTGCCAGCAGTGAAAGGGGTGGGACCTACAATGAGCAGTTCTTC
TRBV12-3/TRBV12-4	-	TRBJ2-3	-	CASWAGGADTQYF	TGTGCCAGCTGGGCAGGGGGGGCAGATACGCAGTATTTT
TRBV28	-	TRBJ2-3	-	CASSFQTFTDTQYF	TGTGCCAGCAGTTTTCAGACCTTCACAGATACGCAGTATTTT
TRBV12-3/TRBV12-4	-	TRBJ2-3	few	CASSSPARTSTDTQYF	TGTGCCAGCAGTTCCCCCGCCAGGACCAGTACAGATACGCAGTATTTT
TRBV12-3/TRBV12-4	TRBD1	TRBJ1-4	-	CASSLFSEGARTEKLFF	TGTGCCAGCAGTTTATTTTCCGAGGGGGCGCGGACTGAAAAACTGTTTTTT
TRBV7-6	-	TRBJ2-2	few	CASSLVEDLPLNTGELFF	TGTGCCAGCAGCTTAGTAGAGGACCTCCCATTGAACACCGGGGAGCTGTTTTTT
TRBV20-1	-	TRBJ1-2	-	CSARDDTNDYGYTF	TGCAGTGCTAGAGACGACACCAACGACTATGGCTACACCTTC
TRBV10-3	-	TRBJ2-3	-	CAISGGVSTDTQYF	TGTGCCATCAGTGGGGGGGTGTCCACAGATACGCAGTATTTT
TRBV12-3/TRBV12-4	TRBD1	TRBJ2-7	few	CASSFRGTGSGEQYF	TGTGCCAGCAGTTTTCGGGGGACAGGGTCGGGCGAGCAGTACTTC
TRBV7-6	-	TRBJ2-5	-	CASTIAGGTETQYF	TGTGCCAGCACCATTGCAGGGGGGACAGAGACCCAGTACTTC
TRBV20-1	TRBD1	TRBJ1-5	few	CSATPTGINQPQHF	TGCAGTGCTACCCCGACAGGGATCAATCAGCCCCAGCATTTT
TRBV12-3/TRBV12-4	-	TRBJ2-2	few	CASSLVAGELFF	TGTGCCAGCAGTTTAGTAGCCGGGGAGCTGTTTTTT